A single sample is the source of the 32 T cell receptor beta chains below, sequenced in a study of brain T cells in children with intractable seizures. Sequencing was performed with immunoSEQ multiplex PCR; in TCRdb, only in-frame clones are kept and a portion is missing. The sample lists around 44,000 clones; around 90% were seen once. The sequences come from peripheral blood, collected at surgery. The source is a girl aged 2 to 10 with tuberous sclerosis and intractable seizures.

The CDR3 sequence is CASSAGQGNTEAFF. The CDR3 DNA sequence: TGTGCCAGCAGTGCGGGACAGGGGAACACTGAAGCTTTCTTT. The V call is TRBV25-1, the J call TRBJ1-1, with 9 bases aligning to TRBD1. V lost 4 bases and J lost 1; bases outside the gene matches: 1. Looked up from germline, CDR1 is MGHDK and CDR2 is SYGVNS. The CDR3 spans 14 residues.

V and J are TRBV4-1 and TRBJ2-1; the D is unclear. Looked up from germline, CDR1 is MGHRA and CDR2 is YSYEKL. V was trimmed by 4 bases and J by 3 bases, leaving 7 bases between them. The CDR3 spans 13 residues. CDR3 in amino acids: CASSPDFYNEQFF. The CDR3 bases are TGCGCCAGCAGCCCTGACTTCTACAATGAGCAGTTCTTC.

The gene calls are TRBV27 and TRBJ1-5; D perhaps matches TRBD1 (6 bases). This CDR3 comprises 13 residues. V was shortened by 4 bases and J by 6 bases, with 10 bases between the two germline ends. Germline lookup yields CDR1 MNHEY and CDR2 SMNVEV (reference sequence). The CDR3 sequence is CASSSQGIQPQHF. Written as DNA, the CDR3 is TGTGCCAGCAGTTCACAGGGTATTCAGCCCCAGCATTTT.

The chain joins TRBV5-4 to TRBJ1-1, with D unresolved. The CDR3 contains 15 residues. V was cut by 4 bases and J by 1 base, with 14 bases left in between. In germline, CDR1 is SGHNT, CDR2 YYREEE (reference sequence). CDR3 sequence: CASSTTKIPNTEAFF. The CDR3 DNA is TGTGCCAGCAGCACGACTAAAATCCCGAACACTGAAGCTTTCTTT. The complete variable domain, with remaining parts taken from reference TRBV5-4 and TRBJ1-1, reads ETGVTQSPTHLIKTRGQQVTLRCSSQSGHNTVSWYQQALGQGPQFIFQYYREEENGRGNFPPRFSGLQFPNYSSELNVNALELDDSALYLCASSTTKIPNTEAFFGQGTRLTVV.

This clone was counted a single time. The rearrangement links TRBV6-5 to TRBJ1-5; D remains unclear. V was trimmed by 11 bases and J by 5 bases, leaving 19 bases between them. Germline V gene data show CDR1 as MNHEY and CDR2 as SVGAGI. The CDR3 totals 14 residues. The CDR3 protein is CAAVPVPWDQPQHF. In nucleotides, the CDR3 is TGTGCCGCCGTACCCGTACCCTGGGATCAGCCCCAGCATTTT.

This clone was found once. The rearrangement uses TRBV5-1 and TRBJ1-3; D remains unclear. Germline V CDR1 and CDR2: SGHRS, YFSETQ. The V gene lost 4 bases and the J gene lost 0 bases, with 14 bases spanning the gap. This CDR3 is built from 16 residues. The CDR3 nucleotides are TGCGCCAGCAGCAGAATAGGGTTTTACTCTGGAAACACCATATATTTT. Translation: CASSRIGFYSGNTIYF.

The chain links TRBV6-4 to TRBJ1-1; TRBD1 agrees at 8 bases. Germline V gene data show CDR1 as MRHNA and CDR2 as SNTAGT. The CDR3 runs to 13 residues. The junction had 10 bases not matched to a gene; V was cut back by 6 bases and J by 10 bases. The CDR3 loop is CASSERQGYGAFF. CDR3 in DNA: TGTGCCAGCAGCGAGCGACAGGGGTACGGAGCTTTCTTT.

The V call is TRBV28, the J call TRBJ1-5, with D possibly matching TRBD1 (6 bases). V was trimmed by 6 bases and J by 5 bases, leaving 17 bases between them. The CDR3 loop spans 15 amino acids. Germline V gene lookup returns CDR1 MDHEN and CDR2 SYDVKM. CDR3 sequence (DNA): TGTGCCAGCAGAGGAGGACAGTCTATTCATCAGCCCCAGCATTTT. Encoded protein: CASRGGQSIHQPQHF.

The chain combines TRBV29-1 with TRBJ1-2, with 8 bases that match TRBD1. The CDR3 contains 12 residues. CDR1 SQVTM and CDR2 ANQGSEA come from the germline V gene. The junction had 5 bases not matched to a gene; V was cut back by 5 bases and J by 6 bases. CDR3: CSVTQGENGYTF. The CDR3, as DNA: TGCAGCGTTACACAGGGGGAAAATGGCTACACCTTC.

This chain uses TRBV5-1 with TRBJ2-3, with TRBD2 matching over 7 bases. V was pared by 7 bases and J by 5 bases, with 10 bases of the junction left unmatched. This CDR3 contains 14 residues. Germline-derived CDR1 and CDR2 are SGHRS and YFSETQ. CDR3 DNA: TGCGCCAGCTCAGGCGGGACTAACGGAGATACGCAGTATTTT. It specifies CASSGGTNGDTQYF.

J is TRBJ1-5 and V is TRBV12-5; TRBD1 is a possible D gene (5 bases). The V end lost 7 bases, the J end lost 7 bases, and 17 bases lay between the germline ends. Germline V gene data show CDR1 as LGHNT and CDR2 as FRNRAP. The CDR3 length is 14 residues. DNA for the CDR3: TGTGCTAGTGAATTGTGGAGGGGAGGACAGCCCCAGCATTTT. Translated, it gives CASELWRGGQPQHF.

This chain connects TRBV6-5 to TRBJ1-2, with 8 bases identical to TRBD1. V shed 6 bases, J shed 8 bases, and the junction held 5 bases outside the gene matches. The CDR3 spans 12 residues. Germline CDR1 and CDR2: MNHEY and SVGAGI. CDR3 sequence: CASRDRAKGYTF. In DNA form, the CDR3 reads TGTGCCAGCAGGGACAGGGCAAAAGGCTACACCTTC.

This sequence joins TRBV11-1 and TRBJ1-4; D gene ambiguous. V was clipped by 3 bases and J by 7 bases, with 9 bases between them. This CDR3 contains 13 residues. The V gene's germline CDR1 is SGHAT and CDR2 FQDESV (reference sequence). CDR3 sequence (DNA): TGTGCCAGCAGCTTTGGAGGCGGTGAAAAACTGTTTTTT. It yields the protein CASSFGGGEKLFF.

The CDR3 spells CASSLTYLGTGELFF. The CDR3 region has the DNA TGTGCCAGCAGCTTAACTTACCTAGGGACCGGGGAGCTGTTTTTT. The chain uses TRBV7-3 and TRBJ2-2; no clear D. The CDR3 runs 15 residues. V was clipped by 0 bases and J by 5 bases, with 10 bases between them. From germline, CDR1 is SGHTA and CDR2 FQGTGA.

A few counts support this clone. The gene calls are TRBV5-1 and TRBJ1-5; no definite D call. V dropped 1 base and J dropped 3 bases, with 5 bases sitting between them. The CDR3 runs to 13 residues. CDR1 is SGHRS, CDR2 YFSETQ, per germline. Written as DNA, the CDR3 is TGCGCCAGCAGCTTGCGCTCCAATCAGCCCCAGCATTTT. Its translation: CASSLRSNQPQHF.

The V gene is TRBV24-1, the J gene TRBJ2-1; no definite D call. This CDR3 comprises 17 residues. CDR1 is KGHDR and CDR2 is SFDVKD in the germline V gene. V lost 9 bases to trimming and J lost 3 bases, with 23 bases between them. CDR3 residues: CATQSDIPGNRYNEQFF. The CDR3 region has the DNA TGTGCCACCCAGAGTGACATACCCGGTAATCGCTACAATGAGCAGTTCTTC.

This rearrangement joins TRBV14 to TRBJ1-1, with D hard to call. The length of the CDR3 is 11 residues. V was cut by 4 bases and J by 7 bases, with 7 bases left in between. From germline, CDR1 is SGHDN and CDR2 FVKESK. CDR3 in amino acids: CASSPEGEAFF. The CDR3, as DNA: TGTGCCAGCAGCCCCGAGGGTGAAGCTTTCTTT.

This chain uses TRBV13 with TRBJ1-2; D possibly corresponds to TRBD1 (6 bases). The V end was cut by 5 bases, the J end by 4 bases, with 14 bases between. CDR3 length: 14 amino acids. The germline gives CDR1 PRHDT, CDR2 FYEKMQ (reference sequence). The CDR3, as DNA: TGTGCCAGCAGCCCAAACCGGGACATCTATGGCTACACCTTC. Its translation is CASSPNRDIYGYTF.

The chain couples TRBV12-2 to TRBJ2-3; the table calls TRBD2, which could not be checked here. TRBV12-2 is designated a pseudogene. The CDR3 spans 16 residues. This CDR3 reads CASRFHRDYRTDTQYF. The CDR3 bases are TGTGCAAGTCGCTTCCACCGGGACTATCGCACAGATACGCAGTATTTT.

This chain connects TRBV15 to TRBJ2-3; TRBD2 agrees at 15 bases. The CDR3 runs to 17 residues. The ends lost 1 base at V and 7 bases at J; junction bases unmatched: 6. Germline loops: CDR1 LNHNV, CDR2 YYDKDF (reference sequence). The CDR3 is CATSRGTSGGAANTQYF. The CDR3, as DNA: TGTGCCACCAGCAGAGGGACTAGCGGGGGGGCCGCGAATACGCAGTATTTT.

The CDR3 region has the DNA TGTGCCAGCAAAAGGGGGCCCAACACCGGGGAGCTGTTTTTT. Its translation is CASKRGPNTGELFF. V gene TRBV6-5 combines with J gene TRBJ2-2; 7 positions match TRBD1. The V gene end was trimmed by 7 bases and the J gene end by 2 bases; junction bases not matched to a gene: 4. The germline CDR1 and CDR2 sequences are MNHEY and SVGAGI. This CDR3 region has 14 residues.

The chain carries TRBV5-1 and TRBJ2-7; perhaps TRBD2 as D (5 bases). Germline CDR1 is SGHRS and CDR2 is YFSETQ. The CDR3 has 14 amino acids. V lost 4 bases and J 3 bases, leaving 14 bases between the germline ends. The CDR3 sequence is CASSIRTGYYEQYF. CDR3 nucleotide sequence: TGCGCCAGCAGCATTCGAACGGGGTACTACGAGCAGTACTTC. Looking up the rest from reference TRBV5-1 and TRBJ2-7 gives the full variable domain: KAGVTQTPRYLIKTRGQQVTLSCSPISGHRSVSWYQQTPGQGLQFLFEYFSETQRNKGNFPGRFSGRQFSNSRSEMNVSTLELGDSALYLCASSIRTGYYEQYFGPGTRLTVT.

The chain links TRBV7-6 to TRBJ2-6; D gene uncertain. V was trimmed by 0 bases and J by 0 bases, leaving 3 bases between them. The CDR3 sequence is 15 residues long. In germline, CDR1 is SGHVS, CDR2 FNYEAQ. The CDR3 DNA sequence: TGTGCCAGCAGCTTAGCAGCCTCTGGGGCCAACGTCCTGACTTTC. Its translation: CASSLAASGANVLTF.

This sequence joins TRBV28 and TRBJ1-3; a weak D match, TRBD1 (5 bases). Germline-derived CDR1 and CDR2 are MDHEN and SYDVKM. The CDR3 extends over 17 amino acids. Trimming pared 9 bases from V and 2 bases from J, leaving 23 bases between. The CDR3 sequence: CARPMGVPSSPGNTIYF. The CDR3 nucleotides are TGTGCCAGACCTATGGGGGTGCCCTCTTCCCCTGGAAACACCATATATTTT. Variable domain in full (rest from reference TRBV28 and TRBJ1-3): DVKVTQSSRYLVKRTGEKVFLECVQDMDHENMFWYRQDPGLGLRLIYFSYDVKMKEKGDIPEGYSVSREKKERFSLILESASTNQTSMYLCARPMGVPSSPGNTIYFGEGSWLTVV.

This chain connects TRBV2 to TRBJ1-1; D is uncertain. V was shortened by 2 bases and J by 5 bases, with 6 bases between the two germline ends. Per germline, CDR1 SNHLY and CDR2 FYNNEI. This CDR3 has 12 amino acids. The CDR3: CASSESGTEAFF. CDR3 DNA sequence: TGTGCCAGCAGTGAATCCGGGACTGAAGCTTTCTTT.

The V and J genes are TRBV19 and TRBJ1-1, with 10 bases that match TRBD1. Germline assignment: CDR1 LNHDA and CDR2 SQIVND (reference sequence). V lost 3 bases and J lost 0; bases outside the gene matches: 4. The CDR3 is 16 amino acids. The CDR3 DNA follows: TGTGCCAGTAGTATCGGACAGGGGGACATGAACACTGAAGCTTTCTTT. This translates into CASSIGQGDMNTEAFF.

V is TRBV19 and J is TRBJ2-1, with TRBD1 as a possible D gene (6 bases). Trimming removed 5 bases at V and 2 bases at J, with 10 bases between. Germline V lookup: CDR1 LNHDA, CDR2 SQIVND (reference sequence). This CDR3 is 14 amino acids long. The CDR3 coding sequence is TGTGCCAGTAGTTCGCAGGGGACCTACAATGAGCAGTTCTTC. Protein sequence: CASSSQGTYNEQFF.

The chain carries TRBV5-1 and TRBJ2-3; no clear D gene. Germline assignment: CDR1 SGHRS and CDR2 YFSETQ. The CDR3 totals 12 residues. Trimming shortened V by 4 bases and J by 4 bases, and 7 bases separated the two germline ends. This CDR3 is CASSAPPDTQYF. The CDR3 DNA follows: TGCGCCAGCAGCGCCCCCCCAGATACGCAGTATTTT.

A single count supports this clone. The chain couples TRBV7-8 to TRBJ1-1, with D unresolved. CDR1 is SGHVS and CDR2 is FQNEAQ in the germline V gene. Deletions cut 3 bases from V and 0 bases from J, with 8 bases between. CDR3 length: 14 residues. CDR3 DNA: TGTGCCAGCAGCTTTAGCCTCCTGAACACTGAAGCTTTCTTT. Translation: CASSFSLLNTEAFF.

This clone is classed as medium-sized (0.01 to 0.1%). The genes are TRBV6-1 and TRBJ1-5; D unresolved. CDR1 is MNHNS and CDR2 is SASEGT in the germline V gene. V shed 1 base and J shed 0 bases, with 7 bases lying between them. The CDR3 runs to 15 residues. The CDR3 nucleotides read TGTGCCAGCAGTGAAGAAGCGATTAGCAATCAGCCCCAGCATTTT. Residues: CASSEEAISNQPQHF.

The chain uses TRBV18 and TRBJ1-4; 10 nucleotides agree with TRBD1. After removal of 4 bases from V and 7 bases from J, the junction contained 6 bases not matched to a gene. Germline-derived CDR1 and CDR2 are KGHSH and LQKENI. The CDR3 has 15 residues. DNA of the CDR3: TGTGCCAGCTCACGACAGGGGGCGAATCCTGAAAAACTGTTTTTT. Protein sequence: CASSRQGANPEKLFF.

This CDR3 reads CASSLTPGAMNTEAFF. Here the CDR3 DNA reads TGTGCCAGCAGTTTAACGCCAGGGGCCATGAACACTGAAGCTTTCTTT. V is TRBV27 and J is TRBJ1-1; D is perhaps TRBD1 (6 bases). Trimming removed 2 bases from V and 0 bases from J, with 13 bases in between. CDR3 length equals 16 residues. The germline gives CDR1 MNHEY, CDR2 SMNVEV (reference sequence).